Presented here are 17 T cell receptor beta chains from one specimen sequenced in a study of intratumoral heterogeneity in liver cancer. Clones were read by immunoSEQ multiplex PCR, and TCRdb kept only the in-frame ones, dropping some. Found here are just over 20,000 clones, around 67% of them singletons; the top ten hold about 15%. Source: tumor-adjacent normal tissue, taken before any cancer treatment. Receptors originate from a woman in her sixties or seventies with hepatocellular carcinoma.

The CDR3 reads CASSLTGVGETQYF. The DNA for the CDR3 is TGCGCCAGCAGCCTAACGGGAGTTGGGGAGACCCAGTACTTC. The rearrangement uses TRBV4-1 and TRBJ2-5; D may be TRBD2 (6 bases). The CDR3 runs to 14 residues. CDR1 is MGHRA and CDR2 is YSYEKL in the germline V gene. Trimming took off 4 bases at V and 5 bases at J, with 14 bases between the two ends.

V and J are TRBV15 and TRBJ2-2, with D tentatively TRBD1 (6 bases). V gave up 0 bases and J gave up 6 bases, with 8 bases separating them. Germline V gene data show CDR1 as LNHNV and CDR2 as YYDKDF (reference sequence). CDR3 size: 14 residues. The CDR3 DNA is TGTGCCACCAGCAGAGATGGGGGCCCCGGGGAGCTGTTTTTT. This translates into CATSRDGGPGELFF.

This sequence joins TRBV28 and TRBJ2-7; D possibly matches TRBD1 or TRBD2 (6 bases each). This CDR3 is 18 amino acids long. Per germline, CDR1 MDHEN and CDR2 SYDVKM. The ends were cut back, 6 bases at V and 7 bases at J, with 31 bases in the middle. The CDR3 region is CASSPLAQWGARIREQYF. The DNA for the CDR3 is TGTGCCAGCAGCCCCCTTGCCCAATGGGGGGCGCGGATCCGGGAGCAGTACTTC.

The V gene is TRBV7-9, the J gene TRBJ2-3, with TRBD2 identical over 7 bases. Trimming at V came to 5 bases and at J to 7 bases, leaving 15 bases not matched to a gene. The germline V gene encodes CDR1 SEHNR and CDR2 FQNEAQ (reference sequence). There are 16 residues in the CDR3. The CDR3 DNA reads TGTGCCAGCAGCGCTCCTCGCGGGGAGGGTAGGAATACGCAGTATTTT. It specifies CASSAPRGEGRNTQYF.

The gene calls are TRBV2 and TRBJ2-7; no clear D. V was shortened by 5 bases and J by 3 bases, with 11 bases between the two germline ends. The CDR3 loop spans 13 amino acids. Germline V gene sequence: CDR1 SNHLY, CDR2 FYNNEI. The CDR3 DNA is TGTGCCAGCAGTAATGAAGGCCACTACGAGCAGTACTTC. Encoded protein: CASSNEGHYEQYF.

This clone was detected only a few times. This sequence joins TRBV19 and TRBJ2-2; the match to TRBD2 covers 9 bases. Germline CDR1 and CDR2: LNHDA and SQIVND (reference sequence). The CDR3 has 16 amino acids. V lost 8 bases, J lost 2 bases, and 9 bases stayed unmatched. Here the CDR3 DNA reads TGTGCCAGTGGGGGAATAGCGGGAGTCAACACCGGGGAGCTGTTTTTT. Translated: CASGGIAGVNTGELFF.

The chain carries TRBV12-3 or TRBV12-4 and TRBJ2-7; D remains unclear. The CDR3 spans 11 residues. The V end lost 6 bases, the J end lost 2 bases, and 5 bases lay between the germline ends. The CDR3 here is CASSNTYEQYF. CDR3 DNA sequence: TGTGCCAGCAGCAATACCTACGAGCAGTACTTC.

The chain links TRBV28 to TRBJ1-2; D unresolved. CDR1 and CDR2 from the germline V gene are MDHEN and SYDVKM. CDR3 length: 17 amino acids. The V gene lost 4 bases and the J gene lost 4 bases, with 22 bases spanning the gap. The CDR3 nucleotides read TGTGCCAGCAGTTCCCCGATGAAGGGTGGGTTTGGCTATGGCTACACCTTC. Protein: CASSSPMKGGFGYGYTF.

The V call is TRBV5-6, the J call TRBJ1-1; D unresolved. Germline CDR1 reads SGHDT; CDR2 reads YYEEEE. V was cut by 2 bases and J by 7 bases, with 9 bases left in between. The CDR3 sequence is 12 residues long. CDR3 coding DNA: TGTGCCAGCAGCTTACGCCGGGGTGAAGCTTTCTTT. Encoded protein: CASSLRRGEAFF.

J is TRBJ2-7 and V is TRBV5-1, with 7 bases identical to TRBD2. V shed 3 bases, J shed 0 bases, and the junction held 6 bases outside the gene matches. Germline CDR1 and CDR2: SGHRS and YFSETQ. This CDR3 is 15 amino acids long. As DNA, the CDR3 is TGCGCCAGCAGCTCCCAGGGAGGGAGCTCCTACGAGCAGTACTTC. It encodes CASSSQGGSSYEQYF.

V usage is TRBV3-1 (or the pseudogene TRBV3-2) and J usage is TRBJ1-2; D gene uncertain. The CDR3 spans 16 residues. Germline values: CDR1 LGHDT, CDR2 YNNKEL (reference sequence). Trimming removed 1 base from V and 2 bases from J, with 14 bases in between. The DNA of the CDR3 is TGTGCCAGCAGCCAAGGGCCCTCAACACAAAACTATGGCTACACCTTC. It codes for CASSQGPSTQNYGYTF.

The chain joins TRBV5-1 to TRBJ2-3; no clear D gene. The CDR3 loop spans 11 amino acids. Per germline, CDR1 SGHRS and CDR2 YFSETQ. The ends were cut back, 1 base at V and 6 bases at J, with 3 bases in the middle. Here the CDR3 reads CASSLSDTQYF. DNA for the CDR3: TGCGCCAGCAGCTTGAGCGATACGCAGTATTTT.

The chain carries TRBV18 and TRBJ1-2, with D hard to call. Looked up from germline, CDR1 is KGHSH and CDR2 is LQKENI. The V gene lost 5 bases and the J gene lost 5 bases, with 12 bases spanning the gap. The CDR3 is made up of 13 amino acids. The CDR3 sequence: CASSTGLKYGYTF. DNA of the CDR3: TGTGCCAGCTCAACCGGGCTCAAGTATGGCTACACCTTC.

The chain uses TRBV3-1 (or the pseudogene TRBV3-2) and TRBJ2-7; D ambiguous. Trimming took 1 base from V and 7 from J, leaving 14 bases between them. There are 14 residues in the CDR3. Germline V gives CDR1 LGHDT, CDR2 YNNKEL (reference sequence). The CDR3 nucleotides are TGTGCCAGCAGCCAAGGCTTTGGGATTGGAGAGCAGTACTTC. It encodes CASSQGFGIGEQYF.

This chain connects TRBV4-1 to TRBJ2-2; the match to TRBD2 covers 12 bases. V dropped 6 bases and J dropped 4; count of bases not matched to a gene: 3. The CDR3 extends over 15 amino acids. CDR1 MGHRA and CDR2 YSYEKL come from the germline V gene. CDR3 nucleotide sequence: TGCGCCAGCAGACCGGGACTAGCGGGCACCGGGGAGCTGTTTTTT. This gives the protein CASRPGLAGTGELFF.

The chain recombines TRBV6-5 with TRBJ2-1, with 7 positions matching TRBD2. Per the germline V gene, CDR1 is MNHEY and CDR2 is SVGAGI. The V segment lost 5 bases and the J segment 7 bases; nucleotides outside the gene matches: 2. CDR3 size: 12 residues. The CDR3 nucleotides read TGTGCCAGCAGTCTAGCGGATAATGAGCAGTTCTTC. This codes for CASSLADNEQFF.

This CDR3 reads CASSSDRLYYGYTF. The CDR3 DNA reads TGTGCCAGCAGCTCGGACCGCCTCTACTATGGCTACACCTTC. J is TRBJ1-2 and V is TRBV7-2; no clear D. V gave up 4 bases and J gave up 3 bases, with 12 bases separating them. The CDR3 totals 14 residues. The germline gives CDR1 SGHTA, CDR2 FQGNSA.